Following are 20 T cell receptor beta chains from one sample sequenced in a study of T cells in women clearing cervical HPV infection. Data came from immunoSEQ multiplex PCR; TCRdb stores just in-frame clones and leaves some out. The data include more than 25,000 clones; the top ten clones carry 11%. Specimen: blood buffy coat. These receptors were obtained from a woman aged 18 to 75 with a cervical HPV16 infection that either progressed to CIN3+ or cleared (not recorded which).

On this clone: The read finishes 3 residues shy of the CDR3 end, and the germline J gene is used to complete it. The chain combines TRBV19 with TRBJ1-2; D not certain. Trimming shortened V by 5 bases and J by 3 bases, and 13 bases separated the two germline ends. The CDR3 totals 14 residues. CDR1 is LNHDA and CDR2 is SQIVND in the germline V gene (reference sequence). The CDR3 loop is CASSRKATDYGYTF. Incomplete CDR3 DNA: TGTGCCAGTAGTCGGAAGGCTACAGACTATGGC.

Notes on this clone: The read ends 3 residues shy of where the CDR3 ends; the end is completed using the germline J gene. The J gene is TRBJ2-4, the V gene TRBV18; D ambiguous. CDR1 and CDR2 from the germline V gene are KGHSH and LQKENI. The CDR3 runs 15 residues. The covered CDR3 bases are TGTGCCAGCTCACCACCGTTTATAGGGCCCTATGGT. Translating gives CASSPPFIGPYG. From start to end, the CDR3 is CASSPPFIGPYGQYF. Based on the CDR3 plus reference TRBV18 and TRBJ2-4, the full variable domain is NAGVMQNPRHLVRRRGQEARLRCSPMKGHSHVYWYRQLPEEGLKFMVYLQKENIIDESGMPKERFSAEFPKEGPSILRIQQVVRGDSAAYFCASSPPFIGPYGQYFGAGTRLSVL.

A note on this clone: The missing CDR3 end, 3 residues past where the read stops, is filled in from the germline J gene. The chain employs TRBV7-2 and TRBJ1-2, with TRBD1 as a possible D gene (6 bases). Per the germline V gene, CDR1 is SGHTA and CDR2 is FQGNSA. The CDR3 consists of 15 residues. CDR3 protein: CASSLADRYPDTYTF. CDR3 bases read: TGTGCCAGCAGCTTAGCTGACAGGTACCCAGATACC.

Comments on this clone: The read is 3 residues too short to cover the CDR3 end, so that end is filled in from the germline J gene. The chain links TRBV5-1 to TRBJ1-1; 12 nucleotides agree with TRBD1. Germline CDR1 reads SGHRS; CDR2 reads YFSETQ. The length of the CDR3 is 16 residues. Trimming took 5 bases from V and 3 from J; bases not matched to a gene: 8. The CDR3 bases that were read are TGCGCCAGCAGATCCGGGACAGGGGGCCAGTACACTGAA. It yields the protein CASRSGTGGQYTE. The entire CDR3 sequence reads CASRSGTGGQYTEAFF.

Details on this clone: The read ends 3 residues shy of where the CDR3 ends; the end is completed using the germline J gene. The chain has TRBV19 and TRBJ2-3, with 7 bases identical to TRBD1. CDR3 size: 13 residues. With V trimmed by 10 bases and J by 2 bases, 6 bases remained unmatched. CDR1 and CDR2 (germline): LNHDA, SQIVND (reference sequence). The CDR3 loop is CATMDRFTDTQYF. CDR3 bases read: TGTGCCACCATGGACAGGTTCACAGATACG.

As to this clone: The CDR3 goes on 3 residues after the read ends, and that part is filled in from the germline J gene. This chain links TRBV6-2 or TRBV6-3 with TRBJ2-1; TRBD2 matches 12 bases. Germline values: CDR1 MNHEY, CDR2 SVGEGT. The CDR3 consists of 15 residues. The V gene end was trimmed by 4 bases and the J gene end by 8 bases; junction bases not matched to a gene: 6. This chain's CDR3 is CASSSLAGGPHEQFF. The sequenced part of the CDR3 DNA is TGTGCCAGCAGTTCCCTAGCGGGAGGGCCGCATGAG.

In the case of this clone: Read sequence stops 3 residues before the CDR3 end, and the germline J gene provides the missing end. This rearrangement joins TRBV5-1 to TRBJ2-5; D gene uncertain. The CDR3 contains 14 residues. Trimming shortened V by 1 base and J by 4 bases, and 11 bases separated the two germline ends. Germline values: CDR1 SGHRS, CDR2 YFSETQ. CDR3 loop: CASSLRVMGETQYF. The CDR3 bases that were read are TGCGCCAGCAGCTTGAGGGTGATGGGAGAGACC.

CDR3 loop: CASSLGPEVRADTQYF. Incomplete CDR3 DNA: TGCGCCAGCAGCTTGGGCCCGGAGGTCAGGGCAGATACG. V usage is TRBV5-1 and J usage is TRBJ2-3, with D possibly called TRBD1 or TRBD2 (5 bases each). Read coverage stops 3 residues before the CDR3 terminus; the germline J gene supplies the remainder. The CDR3 covers 16 residues. Germline CDR1 and CDR2: SGHRS and YFSETQ. Trimming shortened V by 0 bases and J by 4 bases, and 15 bases separated the two germline ends.

Concerning this clone: Read coverage stops 3 residues before the CDR3 terminus; the germline J gene supplies the remainder. The chain links TRBV30 to TRBJ1-5; 10 bases are shared with TRBD1. The trim removed 2 bases at V and 5 bases at J, leaving 3 bases unmatched. Germline V lookup: CDR1 GTSNPN, CDR2 SVGIG (reference sequence). The CDR3 has 14 residues. The CDR3 protein is CAWSPGQGHQPQHF. CDR3 bases read: TGTGCCTGGAGTCCGGGACAGGGGCATCAGCCC.

The CDR3 DNA, read in part, is TGTGCCAGCTCGCAACCGGGACAGGGGCACTACGAC. Protein: CASSQPGQGHYD. The CDR3 reads in full as CASSQPGQGHYDYTF. The chain is built from TRBV18 and TRBJ1-2; 10 positions agree with TRBD1. From the germline J gene comes the end of the CDR3, since the read stops 3 residues before it. Germline assignment: CDR1 KGHSH and CDR2 LQKENI. The CDR3 runs to 15 residues.

About this clone: From the germline J gene comes the end of the CDR3, since the read stops 3 residues before it. The chain links TRBV18 to TRBJ2-3; 8 bases fit TRBD2. Germline V lookup: CDR1 KGHSH, CDR2 LQKENI. The CDR3 extends over 18 amino acids. The CDR3 sequence is CASSLIPPSGSSQETQYF. CDR3 DNA, as far as it was read: TGTGCCAGCTCACTGATCCCCCCCAGCGGGAGTTCCCAAGAGACG.

Comment on this clone: The read ends 3 residues before the CDR3 terminus; that terminus is restored from the germline J gene. The genes are TRBV20-1 and TRBJ2-4; 8 positions match TRBD1. The CDR3 covers 16 residues. Germline loops: CDR1 DFQATT, CDR2 SNEGSKA (reference sequence). V lost 0 bases to trimming and J lost 0 bases; unmatched junction nucleotides: 4. The CDR3 protein is CSARDRTGRAKNIQYF. CDR3 bases read: TGCAGTGCTAGAGATCGGACAGGGAGAGCCAAAAACATT.

Details on this clone: The read is 3 residues too short to cover the CDR3 end, so that end is filled in from the germline J gene. V gene TRBV11-2 combines with J gene TRBJ2-1; 8 bases are shared with TRBD2. The CDR3 consists of 13 residues. Trimming cost V 5 bases and J 9 bases; bases outside gene matches: 6. CDR1 is SGHAT, CDR2 FQNNGV, per germline. The sequenced CDR3 bases are TGTGCCAGCAGCGAGGGACTAGTGGGTGAG. Residues: CASSEGLVGE. The full CDR3 protein reads CASSEGLVGEQFF.

A note on this clone: The read ends 3 residues shy of where the CDR3 ends; the end is completed using the germline J gene. J is TRBJ2-7 and V is TRBV18, with D possibly TRBD1 on 5 matching bases. Germline CDR1 reads KGHSH; CDR2 reads LQKENI. Trimming removed 1 base at V and 5 bases at J, with 12 bases between. CDR3 length: 14 amino acids. Incomplete CDR3 DNA: TGTGCCAGCTCACCACGGCAGGGTTTCCACGAG. Protein: CASSPRQGFHE. The complete CDR3 reads CASSPRQGFHEQYF. The whole variable domain, filled in from reference TRBV18 and TRBJ2-7, reads NAGVMQNPRHLVRRRGQEARLRCSPMKGHSHVYWYRQLPEEGLKFMVYLQKENIIDESGMPKERFSAEFPKEGPSILRIQQVVRGDSAAYFCASSPRQGFHEQYFGPGTRLTVT.

As concerns this clone: The CDR3 is cut off 3 residues early in the read; its end comes from the germline J gene. The J gene is TRBJ2-2, the V gene TRBV19; 7 nucleotides line up with TRBD1. Germline-derived CDR1 and CDR2 are LNHDA and SQIVND (reference sequence). The length of the CDR3 is 15 residues. The ends lost 6 bases at V and 2 bases at J; junction bases unmatched: 6. CDR3 residues: CASSSGDSNTGELFF. The CDR3 bases that were read are TGTGCCAGTAGCTCCGGGGACAGCAACACCGGGGAG.

A remark on this clone: The read is 3 residues too short to cover the CDR3 end, so that end is filled in from the germline J gene. The V and J genes are TRBV9 and TRBJ2-1, with 7 bases matching TRBD2. The CDR3 covers 16 residues. After removal of 0 bases from V and 6 bases from J, the junction contained 9 bases not matched to a gene. CDR1 SGDLS and CDR2 YYNGEE come from the germline V gene. CDR3 bases read: TGTGCCAGCAGCGTAGATCCCGGGACGGGGGGCAATGAG. Protein product: CASSVDPGTGGNE. The full-length CDR3 reads as CASSVDPGTGGNEQFF.

This clone is called large based on its frequency. The missing CDR3 end, 3 residues past where the read stops, is filled in from the germline J gene. The genes are TRBV28 and TRBJ2-3; weak D call: TRBD1 (7 bases). This CDR3 comprises 14 residues. Germline V gives CDR1 MDHEN, CDR2 SYDVKM. V dropped 2 bases and J dropped 6 bases, with 12 bases sitting between them. CDR3 DNA, as far as it was read: TGTGCCAGCAGTTTAGAGGGGGCGGGGGATACG. The encoded protein is CASSLEGAGDT. The full CDR3 sequence reads CASSLEGAGDTQYF.

CDR3 amino acids: CASSPGTGNTGELFF. CDR3 DNA (partial): TGTGCCAGCAGCCCCGGGACAGGGAACACCGGGGAG. The J gene is TRBJ2-2, the V gene TRBV7-2; TRBD1 agrees at 8 bases. The read gets to within 3 residues of the CDR3 end, and the germline J gene fills in the rest. The germline gives CDR1 SGHTA, CDR2 FQGNSA. The CDR3 extends over 15 amino acids. V trimming: 5 bases; J trimming: 1 base; junction bases outside the gene matches: 3.

A word on this clone: With the read ending 3 residues before the CDR3 end, the germline J gene is used to fill in that end. This chain connects TRBV16 to TRBJ1-2; tentative D call: TRBD1 (5 bases). The CDR3 is made up of 13 amino acids. Per germline, CDR1 KGHSY and CDR2 FQNENV. CDR3 residues: CASSLLQEGLYTF. The part of the CDR3 DNA that was read is TGTGCCAGCAGCTTATTACAGGAGGGTCTC.

As for this clone: The CDR3 goes on 3 residues after the read ends, and that part is filled in from the germline J gene. This chain uses TRBV4-2 with TRBJ1-2; D is perhaps TRBD1 (5 bases). Trimming removed 0 bases from V and 6 bases from J, with 11 bases in between. This CDR3 is 14 amino acids long. CDR1 and CDR2 from the germline V gene are LGHNA and YNFKEQ. The part of the CDR3 DNA that was read is TGTGCCAGCAGCCAAGATGCTCAGGGTAATGGC. Translation gives CASSQDAQGNG. The full CDR3 protein is CASSQDAQGNGYTF.